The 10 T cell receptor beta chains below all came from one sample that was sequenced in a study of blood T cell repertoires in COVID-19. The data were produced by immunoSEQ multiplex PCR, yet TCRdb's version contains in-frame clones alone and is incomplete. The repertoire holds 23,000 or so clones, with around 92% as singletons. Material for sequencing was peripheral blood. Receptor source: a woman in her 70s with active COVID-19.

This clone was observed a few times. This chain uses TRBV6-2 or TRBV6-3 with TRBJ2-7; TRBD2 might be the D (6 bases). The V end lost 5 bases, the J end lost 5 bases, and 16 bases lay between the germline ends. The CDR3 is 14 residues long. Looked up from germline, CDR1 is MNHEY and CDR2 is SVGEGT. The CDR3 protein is CASSHGGDLHEQYF. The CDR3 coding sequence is TGTGCCAGCAGTCACGGGGGAGATCTCCACGAGCAGTACTTC.

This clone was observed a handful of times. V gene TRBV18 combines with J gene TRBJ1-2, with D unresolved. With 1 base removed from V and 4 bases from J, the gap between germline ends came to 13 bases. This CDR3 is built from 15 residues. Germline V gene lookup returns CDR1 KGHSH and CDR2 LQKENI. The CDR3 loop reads CASSPQERGSYGYTF. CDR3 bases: TGTGCCAGCTCACCACAGGAGCGGGGAAGCTATGGCTACACCTTC.

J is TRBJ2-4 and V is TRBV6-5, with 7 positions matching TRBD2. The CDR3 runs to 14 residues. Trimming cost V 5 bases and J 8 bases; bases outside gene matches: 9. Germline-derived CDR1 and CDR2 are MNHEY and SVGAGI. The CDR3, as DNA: TGTGCCAGCAGTCACGCCGGGGAGGGTCACATTCAGTACTTC. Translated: CASSHAGEGHIQYF.

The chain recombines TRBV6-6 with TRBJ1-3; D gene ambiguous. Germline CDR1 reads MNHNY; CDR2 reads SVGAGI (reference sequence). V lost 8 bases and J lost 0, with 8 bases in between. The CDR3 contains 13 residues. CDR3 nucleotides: TGTGCCAGCGGGCCAAGCTCTGGAAACACCATATATTTT. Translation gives CASGPSSGNTIYF.

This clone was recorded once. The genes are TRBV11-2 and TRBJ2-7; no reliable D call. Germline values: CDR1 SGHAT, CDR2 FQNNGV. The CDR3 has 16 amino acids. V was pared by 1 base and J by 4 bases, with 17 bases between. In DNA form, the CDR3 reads TGTGCCAGCAGCTTAGGCCCGACACCGAGTGGGTACGAGCAGTACTTC. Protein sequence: CASSLGPTPSGYEQYF. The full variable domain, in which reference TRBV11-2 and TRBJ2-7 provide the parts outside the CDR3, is EAGVAQSPRYKIIEKRQSVAFWCNPISGHATLYWYQQILGQGPKLLIQFQNNGVVDDSQLPKDRFSAERLKGVDSTLKIQPAKLEDSAVYLCASSLGPTPSGYEQYFGPGTRLTVT.

Written as DNA, the CDR3 is TGCAGCGTTGACTTGGGCCAGAACACTGAAGCTTTCTTT. Its protein product is CSVDLGQNTEAFF. The rearrangement joins TRBV29-1 to TRBJ1-1, with D unresolved. The CDR3 runs 13 residues. V lost 3 bases to trimming and J lost 1 base, with 9 bases between them. CDR1 SQVTM and CDR2 ANQGSEA come from the germline V gene.

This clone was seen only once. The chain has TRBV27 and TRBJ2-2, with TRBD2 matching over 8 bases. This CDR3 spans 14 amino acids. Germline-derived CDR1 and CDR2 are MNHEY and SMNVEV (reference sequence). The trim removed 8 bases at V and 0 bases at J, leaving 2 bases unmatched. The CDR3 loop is CASLSGTNTGELFF. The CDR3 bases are TGTGCCAGCCTTAGCGGGACGAACACCGGGGAGCTGTTTTTT.

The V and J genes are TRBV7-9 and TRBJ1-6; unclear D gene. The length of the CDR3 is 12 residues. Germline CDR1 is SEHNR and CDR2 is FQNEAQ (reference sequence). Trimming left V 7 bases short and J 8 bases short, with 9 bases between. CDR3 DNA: TGTGCCAGCACCGCCGGTTATTCACCCCTCCACTTT. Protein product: CASTAGYSPLHF.

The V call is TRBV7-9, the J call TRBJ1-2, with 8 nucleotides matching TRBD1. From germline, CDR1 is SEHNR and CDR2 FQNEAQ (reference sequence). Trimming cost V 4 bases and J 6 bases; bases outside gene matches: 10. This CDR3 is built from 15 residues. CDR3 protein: CASSSTRQGWDGYTF. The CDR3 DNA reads TGTGCCAGCAGCTCGACCCGACAGGGGTGGGATGGCTACACCTTC.

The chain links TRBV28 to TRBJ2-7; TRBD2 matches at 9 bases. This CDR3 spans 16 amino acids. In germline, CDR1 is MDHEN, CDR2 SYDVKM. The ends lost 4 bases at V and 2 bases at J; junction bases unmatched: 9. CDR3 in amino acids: CASSSAISGRPYEQYF. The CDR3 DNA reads TGTGCCAGCAGTTCAGCTATTAGCGGGAGACCCTACGAGCAGTACTTC.